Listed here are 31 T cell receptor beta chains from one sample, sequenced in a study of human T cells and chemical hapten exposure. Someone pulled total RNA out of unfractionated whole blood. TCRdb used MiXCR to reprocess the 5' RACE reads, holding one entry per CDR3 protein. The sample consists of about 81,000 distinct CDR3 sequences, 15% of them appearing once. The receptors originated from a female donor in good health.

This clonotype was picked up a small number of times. The chain's CDR3 is CSAKGLAGKNEQFF. The CDR3 nucleotides are TGCAGTGCTAAGGGACTAGCGGGAAAAAATGAGCAGTTCTTC. The gene calls are TRBV20-1 and TRBJ2-1; TRBD2 matches 13 bases. The V and J ends lost 4 bases and 7 bases, in that order; junction bases with no gene match: 4. The CDR3 is made up of 14 amino acids. Germline CDR1 reads DFQATT; CDR2 reads SNEGSKA (reference sequence).

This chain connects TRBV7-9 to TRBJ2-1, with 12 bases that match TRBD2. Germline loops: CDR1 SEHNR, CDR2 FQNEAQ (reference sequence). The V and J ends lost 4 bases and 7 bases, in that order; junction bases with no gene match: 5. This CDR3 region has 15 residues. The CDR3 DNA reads TGTGCCAGCAGCTCTAGCGGGGGGGCGGGGAATGAGCAGTTCTTC. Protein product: CASSSSGGAGNEQFF.

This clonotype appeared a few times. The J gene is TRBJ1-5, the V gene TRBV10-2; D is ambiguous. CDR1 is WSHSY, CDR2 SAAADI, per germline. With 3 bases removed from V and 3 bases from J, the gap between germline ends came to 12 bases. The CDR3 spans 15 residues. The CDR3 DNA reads TGCGCCAGCAGTGATTTTGGGCCCTCCAATCAGCCCCAGCATTTT. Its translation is CASSDFGPSNQPQHF.

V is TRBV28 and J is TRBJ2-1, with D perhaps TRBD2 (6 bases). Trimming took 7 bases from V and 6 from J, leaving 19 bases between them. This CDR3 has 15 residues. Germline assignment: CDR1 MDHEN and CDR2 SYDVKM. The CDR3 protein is CASNSPTGLPNEQFF. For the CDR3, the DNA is TGTGCCAGCAACAGTCCAACGGGACTTCCCAATGAGCAGTTCTTC.

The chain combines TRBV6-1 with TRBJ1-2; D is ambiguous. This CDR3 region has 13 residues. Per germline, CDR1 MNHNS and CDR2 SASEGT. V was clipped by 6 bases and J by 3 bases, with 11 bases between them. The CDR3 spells CASRQTQYYGYTF. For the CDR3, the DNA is TGTGCCAGCAGGCAGACGCAGTACTATGGCTACACCTTC.

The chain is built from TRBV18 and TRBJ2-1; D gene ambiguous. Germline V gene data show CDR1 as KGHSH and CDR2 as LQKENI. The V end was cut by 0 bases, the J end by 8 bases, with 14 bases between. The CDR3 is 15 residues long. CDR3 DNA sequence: TGTGCCAGCTCACCACCCCCTACCCGGGCCCATGAGCAGTTCTTC. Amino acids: CASSPPPTRAHEQFF.

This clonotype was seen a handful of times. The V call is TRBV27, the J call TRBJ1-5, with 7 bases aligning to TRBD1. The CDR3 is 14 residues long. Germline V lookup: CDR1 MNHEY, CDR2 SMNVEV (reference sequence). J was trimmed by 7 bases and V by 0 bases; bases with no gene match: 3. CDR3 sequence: CASSLSGGGQPQHF. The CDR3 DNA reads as TGTGCCAGCAGTTTATCAGGGGGCGGACAGCCCCAGCATTTT.

The CDR3 loop is CSARALVNQGPSTF. The CDR3 DNA reads TGCAGTGCTAGAGCCCTAGTTAACCAGGGACCTTCCACCTTC. J is TRBJ1-2 and V is TRBV20-1; D possibly corresponds to TRBD1 (5 bases). The germline V gene has CDR1 DFQATT and CDR2 SNEGSKA (reference sequence). V was shortened by 1 base and J by 13 bases, with 22 bases between the two germline ends. The CDR3 covers 14 residues.

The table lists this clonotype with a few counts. The CDR3 is CASSLSGAGNTIYF. CDR3 coding DNA: TGCGCCAGCAGCCTCTCAGGGGCTGGAAACACCATATATTTT. J is TRBJ1-3 and V is TRBV4-3; the D gene is possibly TRBD1 (6 bases). The CDR3 is 14 amino acids. Looked up from germline, CDR1 is LGHNA and CDR2 is YSLEER. Trimming cost V 4 bases and J 2 bases, with 9 bases left between them.

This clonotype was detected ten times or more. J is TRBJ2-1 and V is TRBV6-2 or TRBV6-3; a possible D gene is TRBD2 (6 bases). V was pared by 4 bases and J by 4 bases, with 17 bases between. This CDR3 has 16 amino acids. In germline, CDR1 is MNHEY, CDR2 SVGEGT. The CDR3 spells CASSSFGGAIYNEQFF. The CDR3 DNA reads TGTGCCAGCAGTTCGTTTGGCGGGGCGATATACAATGAGCAGTTCTTC.

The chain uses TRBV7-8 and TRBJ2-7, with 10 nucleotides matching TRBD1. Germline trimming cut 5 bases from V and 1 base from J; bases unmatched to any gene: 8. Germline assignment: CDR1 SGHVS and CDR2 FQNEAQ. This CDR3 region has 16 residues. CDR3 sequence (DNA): TGTGCCAGCAGCACCCCGGGACAGGGGTTATCCTACGAGCAGTACTTC. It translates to CASSTPGQGLSYEQYF. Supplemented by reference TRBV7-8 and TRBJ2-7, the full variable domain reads GAGVSQSPRYKVAKRGQDVALRCDPISGHVSLFWYQQALGQGPEFLTYFQNEAQLDKSGLPSDRFFAERPEGSVSTLKIQRTQQEDSAVYLCASSTPGQGLSYEQYFGPGTRLTVT.

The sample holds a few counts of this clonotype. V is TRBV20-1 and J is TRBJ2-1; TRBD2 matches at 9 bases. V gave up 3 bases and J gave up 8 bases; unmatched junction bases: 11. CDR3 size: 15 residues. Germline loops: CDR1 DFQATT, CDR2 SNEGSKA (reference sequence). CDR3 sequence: CSASVGRGGTYEQFF. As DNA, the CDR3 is TGCAGTGCTAGTGTGGGGCGGGGGGGCACCTATGAGCAGTTCTTC.

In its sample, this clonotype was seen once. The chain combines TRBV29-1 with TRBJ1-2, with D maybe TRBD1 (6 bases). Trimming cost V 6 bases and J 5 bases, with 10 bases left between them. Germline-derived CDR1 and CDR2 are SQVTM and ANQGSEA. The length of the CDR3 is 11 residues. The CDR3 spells CSVWTEYGYTF. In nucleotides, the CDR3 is TGCAGCGTCTGGACAGAGTATGGCTACACCTTC.

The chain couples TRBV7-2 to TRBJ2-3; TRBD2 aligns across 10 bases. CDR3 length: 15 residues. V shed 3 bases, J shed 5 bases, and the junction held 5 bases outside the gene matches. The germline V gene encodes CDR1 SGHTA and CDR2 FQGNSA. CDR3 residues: CASSFPLAGVDTQYF. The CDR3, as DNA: TGTGCCAGCAGCTTCCCGCTAGCGGGAGTAGATACGCAGTATTTT.

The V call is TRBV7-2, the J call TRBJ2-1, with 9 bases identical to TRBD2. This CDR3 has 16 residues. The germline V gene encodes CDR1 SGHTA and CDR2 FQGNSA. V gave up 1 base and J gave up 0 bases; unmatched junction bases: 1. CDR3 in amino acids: CASSLGLAVSYNEQFF. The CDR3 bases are TGTGCCAGCAGCTTAGGACTAGCGGTCTCCTACAATGAGCAGTTCTTC.

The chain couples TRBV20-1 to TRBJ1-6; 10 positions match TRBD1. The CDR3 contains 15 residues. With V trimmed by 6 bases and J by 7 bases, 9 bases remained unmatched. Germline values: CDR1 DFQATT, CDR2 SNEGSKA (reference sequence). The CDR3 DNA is TGCAGTGCGAAACCCCCGGGACAGGGGAATTCACCCCTCCACTTT. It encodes CSAKPPGQGNSPLHF.

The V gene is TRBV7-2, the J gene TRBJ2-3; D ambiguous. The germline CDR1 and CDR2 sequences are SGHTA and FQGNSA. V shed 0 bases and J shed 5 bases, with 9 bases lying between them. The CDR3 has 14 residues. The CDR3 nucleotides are TGTGCCAGCAGCTTAGCAATAGGAGTAGATACGCAGTATTTT. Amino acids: CASSLAIGVDTQYF.

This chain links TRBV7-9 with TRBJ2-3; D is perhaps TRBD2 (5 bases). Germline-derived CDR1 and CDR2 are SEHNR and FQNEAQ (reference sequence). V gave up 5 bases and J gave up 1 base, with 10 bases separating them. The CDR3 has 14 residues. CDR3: CASSPSIRTDTQYF. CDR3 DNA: TGTGCCAGCAGCCCTAGCATACGCACAGATACGCAGTATTTT.

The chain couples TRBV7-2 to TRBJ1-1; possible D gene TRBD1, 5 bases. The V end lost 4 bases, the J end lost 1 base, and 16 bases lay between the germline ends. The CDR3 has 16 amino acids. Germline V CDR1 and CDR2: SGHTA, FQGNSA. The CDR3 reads CASSYGVGGSNTEAFF. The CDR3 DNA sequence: TGTGCCAGCAGCTATGGGGTGGGGGGGTCGAACACTGAAGCTTTCTTT. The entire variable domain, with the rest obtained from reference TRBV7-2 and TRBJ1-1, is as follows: GAGVSQSPSNKVTEKGKDVELRCDPISGHTALYWYRQSLGQGLEFLIYFQGNSAPDKSGLPSDRFSAERTGGSVSTLTIQRTQQEDSAVYLCASSYGVGGSNTEAFFGQGTRLTVV.

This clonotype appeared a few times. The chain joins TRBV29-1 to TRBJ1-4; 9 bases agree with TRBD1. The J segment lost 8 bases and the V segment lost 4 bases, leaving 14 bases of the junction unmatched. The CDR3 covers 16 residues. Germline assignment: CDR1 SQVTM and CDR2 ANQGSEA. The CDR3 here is CSVAGTGRGGNEKLFF. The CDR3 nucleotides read TGCAGCGTTGCCGGGACAGGGCGTGGGGGCAACGAAAAACTGTTTTTT.

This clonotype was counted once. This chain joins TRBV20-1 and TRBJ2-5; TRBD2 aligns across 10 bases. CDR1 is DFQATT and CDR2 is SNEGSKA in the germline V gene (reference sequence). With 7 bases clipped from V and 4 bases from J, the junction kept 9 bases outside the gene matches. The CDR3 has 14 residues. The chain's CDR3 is CSGTGLAERETQYF. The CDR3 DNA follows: TGCAGTGGAACCGGACTAGCGGAGCGAGAGACCCAGTACTTC.

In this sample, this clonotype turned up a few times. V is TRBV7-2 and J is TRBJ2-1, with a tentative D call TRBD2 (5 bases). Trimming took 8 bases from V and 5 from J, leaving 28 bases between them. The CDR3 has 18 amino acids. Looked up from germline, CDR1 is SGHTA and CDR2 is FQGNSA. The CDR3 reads CASAYPPRAFIRNNEQFF. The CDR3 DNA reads TGTGCCAGCGCATATCCTCCGCGGGCTTTTATTCGAAACAATGAGCAGTTCTTC.

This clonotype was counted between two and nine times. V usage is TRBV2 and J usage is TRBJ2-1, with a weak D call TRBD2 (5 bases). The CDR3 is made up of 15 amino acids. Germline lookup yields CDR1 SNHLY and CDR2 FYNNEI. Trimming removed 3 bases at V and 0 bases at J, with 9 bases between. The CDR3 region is CASSEMTNSYNEQFF. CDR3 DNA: TGTGCCAGCAGTGAGATGACTAACTCCTACAATGAGCAGTTCTTC.

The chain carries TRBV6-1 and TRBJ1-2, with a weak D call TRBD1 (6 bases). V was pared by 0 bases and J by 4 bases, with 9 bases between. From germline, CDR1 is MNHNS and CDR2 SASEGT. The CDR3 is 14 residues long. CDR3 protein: CASSEATGPYGYTF. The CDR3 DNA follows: TGTGCCAGCAGTGAAGCTACAGGGCCCTATGGCTACACCTTC.

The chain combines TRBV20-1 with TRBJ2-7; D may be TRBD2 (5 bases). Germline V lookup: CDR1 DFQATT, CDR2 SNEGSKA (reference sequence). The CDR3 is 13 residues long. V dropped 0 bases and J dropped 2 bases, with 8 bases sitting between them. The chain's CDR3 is CSARDRETYEQYF. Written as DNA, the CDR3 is TGCAGTGCTAGAGATAGGGAGACCTACGAGCAGTACTTC.

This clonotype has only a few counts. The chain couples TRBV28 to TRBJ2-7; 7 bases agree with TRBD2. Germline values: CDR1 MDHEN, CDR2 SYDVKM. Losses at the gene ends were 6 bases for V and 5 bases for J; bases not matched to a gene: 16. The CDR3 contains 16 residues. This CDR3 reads CASSLPTSAGRHEQYF. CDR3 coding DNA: TGTGCCAGCAGCCTCCCAACTAGCGCGGGGCGCCACGAGCAGTACTTC.

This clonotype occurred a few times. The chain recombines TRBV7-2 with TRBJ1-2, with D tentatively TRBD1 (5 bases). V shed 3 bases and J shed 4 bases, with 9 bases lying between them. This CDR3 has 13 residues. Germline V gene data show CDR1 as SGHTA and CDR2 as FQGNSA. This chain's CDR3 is CASSLTAPYGYTF. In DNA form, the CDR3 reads TGTGCCAGCAGCTTGACAGCTCCCTATGGCTACACCTTC.

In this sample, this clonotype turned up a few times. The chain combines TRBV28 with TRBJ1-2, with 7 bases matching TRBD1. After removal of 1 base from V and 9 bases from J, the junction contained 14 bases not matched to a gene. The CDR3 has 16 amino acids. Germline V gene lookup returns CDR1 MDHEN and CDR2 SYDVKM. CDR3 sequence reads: CASSLFPFRQGQSYTF. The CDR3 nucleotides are TGTGCCAGCAGTTTATTCCCATTTCGACAGGGTCAGAGCTACACCTTC.

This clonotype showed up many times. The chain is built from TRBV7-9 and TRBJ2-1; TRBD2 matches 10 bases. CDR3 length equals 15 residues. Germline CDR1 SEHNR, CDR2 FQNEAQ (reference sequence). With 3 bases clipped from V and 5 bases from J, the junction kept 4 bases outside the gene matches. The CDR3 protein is CASSFERGGNNEQFF. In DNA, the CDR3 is TGTGCCAGCAGCTTCGAGCGGGGGGGGAACAATGAGCAGTTCTTC.

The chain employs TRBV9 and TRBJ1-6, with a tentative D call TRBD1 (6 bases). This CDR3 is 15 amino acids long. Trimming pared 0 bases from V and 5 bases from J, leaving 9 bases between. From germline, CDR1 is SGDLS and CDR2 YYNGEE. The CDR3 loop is CASSVGGADNSPLHF. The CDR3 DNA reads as TGTGCCAGCAGCGTAGGGGGGGCAGATAATTCACCCCTCCACTTT.

This chain's CDR3 is CSARGRGDSSSYNSPLHF. The CDR3 coding sequence is TGCAGTGCTAGAGGCCGTGGGGACAGTAGCTCCTATAATTCACCCCTCCACTTT. This chain uses TRBV20-1 with TRBJ1-6; 7 nucleotides match TRBD1. The germline V gene has CDR1 DFQATT and CDR2 SNEGSKA (reference sequence). J was trimmed by 0 bases and V by 1 base; bases with no gene match: 9. This CDR3 is built from 18 residues.